The rows below give T cell receptor beta chains drawn from one sample of a study of response to subunit inactivated influenza vaccine. One entry per CDR3 protein, called by TCRdb with MiXCR from the RT-PCR reads. The top ten hold around 10% of the sample, which has a few hundred thousand distinct CDR3 sequences, 14% seen once. Here the sequenced sample was PBMCs from blood, taken approximately 13 days after vaccination. All receptors derive from a man aged 45 to 65 who received an inactivated influenza vaccine. CDR3s leave out the opening cysteine and the closing phenylalanine or tryptophan. Each record gives: D gene, clone size, J gene, V gene, CDR3 length, CDR3 protein. A D gene is named only where the DNA matches it firmly. Size values are once, few and many counts, or a class for expanded clones, and some rows have none.

NA many TRBJ2-1 TRBV30 11 AWSPGHTNEQF
TRBD2 NA TRBJ2-2 TRBV4-2 15 ASSQGSSAGGAGELF
TRBD1 few TRBJ2-7 TRBV6-4 14 ASSEDRGQGGYEQY
NA NA TRBJ2-1 TRBV28 15 ASSSRFGRSSYNEQF
TRBD1 NA TRBJ2-7 TRBV18 12 ASSSITGGYEQY
NA few TRBJ2-7 TRBV20-1 12 SGEVAEGSYEQY
TRBD1 NA TRBJ2-3 TRBV29-1 12 SVRDRGQADTQY
NA few TRBJ1-1 TRBV7-2 11 ASSSDPYTEAF
TRBD2 few TRBJ2-4 TRBV7-8 14 ASSLADRGGKNIQY
NA few TRBJ2-7 TRBV11-2 14 ASSLKDSAGGYEQY
TRBD1 many TRBJ1-4 TRBV7-9 12 ASSRTGGREKLF
NA NA TRBJ1-1 TRBV12-3/TRBV12-4 11 ASGKGVVAEAF
NA few TRBJ2-7 TRBV5-1 12 ASSFAAGDYEQY
NA few TRBJ2-3 TRBV20-1 13 SARDRPRSTDTQY
NA few TRBJ1-5 TRBV12-3/TRBV12-4 12 ASRDDSSFSPQH
NA NA TRBJ2-4 TRBV5-5 11 ASAGHPDDIQY
NA NA TRBJ1-5 TRBV7-9 13 ASSLDGTSDQPQH
NA NA TRBJ2-2 TRBV18 12 ASSPPESTGELF
NA NA TRBJ2-3 TRBV28 11 ASRMTSTDTQY
NA NA TRBJ2-1 TRBV18 14 ASSARDGSSYNEQF
TRBD2 many TRBJ2-1 TRBV19 13 ASSPTSGTYNEQF
TRBD1 NA TRBJ1-6 TRBV5-6 10 ASSVRQGTRH
TRBD1 NA TRBJ2-1 TRBV5-1 12 ASAPGTAYNEQF
NA NA TRBJ2-1 TRBV12-3/TRBV12-4 11 ASSTDGDNEQF
NA NA TRBJ2-2 TRBV7-2 13 ASSLRLSNTGELF
TRBD2 few TRBJ2-1 TRBV29-1 14 SVDGLAGGPDNEQF
TRBD1 NA TRBJ1-6 TRBV20-1 11 SAAGQIDSPLH
NA few TRBJ2-5 TRBV5-1 14 ASSLDGGSARETQY
TRBD2 NA TRBJ2-1 TRBV6-5 13 ASSYWAGGYNEQF
NA NA TRBJ2-7 TRBV12-3/TRBV12-4 9 ASSFLNEQY
NA NA TRBJ2-2 TRBV27 11 ASSGSRTGELF
NA NA TRBJ2-7 TRBV25-1 11 ASSAAGSGEQY
NA NA TRBJ1-1 TRBV18 12 ASSPAGTNTEAF
TRBD2 NA TRBJ2-1 TRBV4-2 13 ASSQDWWEGNEQF
NA NA TRBJ2-5 TRBV30 9 AWSVGETQY
NA few TRBJ1-5 TRBV15 14 ATSRQGHDSNQPQH
TRBD2 NA TRBJ2-5 TRBV28 11 ASGSLAGETQY
TRBD1 few TRBJ2-7 TRBV20-1 11 SARDRVPYEQY
NA NA TRBJ2-6 TRBV15 15 ATSRDLPRSGANVLT
NA NA TRBJ1-1 TRBV7-8 12 ASSLTDEGTEAF
NA NA TRBJ2-5 TRBV5-1 12 ASNSQGKSETQY
NA few TRBJ2-2 TRBV11-1 16 ASSRTAQAGPNTGELF